This TCR beta chain was retrieved from a study of cytomegalovirus exposure and HLA in healthy donors. Findings and caveats of the study: In vitro data verified a few CMV-associated chains as specific for CMV antigens. Among CMV-associated TCR beta chains, most appeared HLA-restricted in a later analysis. Cytomegalovirus-associated status was assigned to 164 TCR beta chains. The study carried out a later analysis of TCR beta sequences. It associated around 17,000 of them with specific HLA alleles at a false discovery rate of 0.05.

Details on this clone: Its target is not known.

The germline V gene encodes CDR1 SGHTA and CDR2 FQGTGA. The length of the CDR3 is 13 residues. The V end lost 5 bases, the J end lost 4 bases, and 11 bases lay between the germline ends. PCR was performed using 60 Vbeta and 13 Jbeta primers. Sequencing was performed with immunoSEQ multiplex PCR; in TCRdb, only in-frame clones are kept and a portion is missing. The sample carries fewer than 250,000 clones, 82% recorded once. The V gene is TRBV7-3, the J gene TRBJ1-1; no definite D call. The clonotype originates from a middle-aged man in good health and CMV-seropositive. The sequenced material came from PBMCs. CDR3 sequence (DNA): TGTGCCAGCAGCCCCGGGAGGGTCACTGAAGCTTTCTTT. As protein: CASSPGRVTEAFF.